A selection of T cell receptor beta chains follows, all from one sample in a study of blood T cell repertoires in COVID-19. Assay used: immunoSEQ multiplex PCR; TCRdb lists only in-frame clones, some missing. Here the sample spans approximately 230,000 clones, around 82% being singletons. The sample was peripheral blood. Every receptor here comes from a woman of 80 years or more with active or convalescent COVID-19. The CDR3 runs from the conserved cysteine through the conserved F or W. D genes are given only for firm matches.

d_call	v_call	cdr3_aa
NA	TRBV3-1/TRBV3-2	CASSSHRMNTEAFF
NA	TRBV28	CASSLPSAGLNQPQHF
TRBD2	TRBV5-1	CASSLGLAGGTDTQYF
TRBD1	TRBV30	CAWSNKDRVGNQPQHF
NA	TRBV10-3	CAISEGTNRGNQPQHF
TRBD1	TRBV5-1	CASHLYPGGGYGYTF
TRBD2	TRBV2	CASSIGLAGGVDEQFF
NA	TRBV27	CASSLLARDEQFF
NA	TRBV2	CASRNGLVAYEQYF
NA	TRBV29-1	CSVDYGPAGQENGYTF
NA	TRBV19	CASSISPGRGVGYYGYTF
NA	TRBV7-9	CASSHHGGAGNTIYF
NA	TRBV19	CASSIPGQMPEAFF
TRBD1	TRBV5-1	CASSLSRDRGHGYTF
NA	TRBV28	CASRLGLLLPQHF
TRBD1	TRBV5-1	CASSDSPRQGSGEQFF
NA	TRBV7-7	CASSLNSAGETQYF
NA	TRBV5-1	CASSLQGSKETQYF
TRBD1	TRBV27	CASSRWTGGLVSSSYNEQFF
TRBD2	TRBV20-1	CSASLPSGGHSYNEQFF
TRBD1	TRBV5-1	CASSLAGGGYGYTF
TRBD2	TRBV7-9	CASSRTSQSTDTQYF
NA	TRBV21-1	CASIGYRGRNEKLFF
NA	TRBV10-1	CASRSSMNTEAFF
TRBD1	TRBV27	CASSLAGGTEAFF
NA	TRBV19	CASTKLPNTGELFF
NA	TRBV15	CATSRDQTGLGYTF
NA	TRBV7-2	CASSLVPHAGETQYF
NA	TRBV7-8	CASSLDRNQPQHF
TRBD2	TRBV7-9	CASSLRSGGDHEQYF
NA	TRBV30	CAWSDPRVYNEQFF
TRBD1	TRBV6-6	CASSYGTGNGPQHF
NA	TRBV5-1	CASSSEMGVSPQHF
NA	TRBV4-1	CASSQDRREQFF
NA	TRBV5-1	CASSFRVDTQYF
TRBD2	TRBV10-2	CASSEYTTSGSRDEQFF
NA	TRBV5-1	CASSPLSGDSYNEQFF
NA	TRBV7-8	CASRPGEVNTGELFF
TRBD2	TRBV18	CASSPPNGGRLYEQYF
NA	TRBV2	CASSEGTGFGAFF
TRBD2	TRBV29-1	CSVEDLPAGDNTGELFF
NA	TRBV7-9	CASSLVQEQFF
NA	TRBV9	CASSVGPPRYTF
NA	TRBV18	CASSQMTDHSGNTIYF
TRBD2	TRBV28	CASSLLAATNYEQYF